These 20 T cell receptor beta chains were all obtained from the same sample, sequenced in a study of CD8 T cells in Susac syndrome. Random hexamers were used to reverse transcribe an amount of roughly 0.45 to 1 ug RNA. Via MiXCR, TCRdb re-called the immunoSEQ multiplex PCR reads, giving one row per CDR3 protein. Of approximately 150,000 distinct CDR3 sequences in the sample, over 80% were seen once. Sequenced material: CD8+ T cells from PBMCs. These receptors were obtained from a human donor with multiple sclerosis.

The chain has TRBV25-1 and TRBJ1-6; TRBD1 might be the D (5 bases). The germline CDR1 and CDR2 sequences are MGHDK and SYGVNS. CDR3 length: 13 residues. The V end lost 8 bases, the J end lost 7 bases, and 12 bases lay between the germline ends. The CDR3: CASRGFGNSPLHF. In nucleotides, the CDR3 is TGTGCCAGCCGGGGGTTTGGGAATTCACCCCTCCACTTT.

This clonotype was observed once. The V call is TRBV4-1, the J call TRBJ1-1; 8 bases are shared with TRBD1. This CDR3 region has 17 residues. The V gene end was trimmed by 10 bases and the J gene end by 0 bases; junction bases not matched to a gene: 16. CDR1 MGHRA and CDR2 YSYEKL come from the germline V gene. The CDR3 sequence is CATSPGQGAALNTEAFF. For the CDR3, the DNA is TGCGCCACCTCACCTGGACAGGGCGCCGCTTTGAACACTGAAGCTTTCTTT.

This chain links TRBV7-2 with TRBJ1-1; a possible D gene is TRBD1 (6 bases). The V gene's germline CDR1 is SGHTA and CDR2 FQGNSA. The V end lost 4 bases, the J end lost 10 bases, and 22 bases lay between the germline ends. The CDR3 is made up of 15 amino acids. The CDR3 DNA sequence: TGTGCCAGCAGCTCGAGACAGGCGCCCTCTCTAACAGCTTTCTTT. As protein: CASSSRQAPSLTAFF.

This chain links TRBV5-1 with TRBJ2-1, with D possibly TRBD1 on 6 matching bases. Germline CDR1 is SGHRS and CDR2 is YFSETQ. This CDR3 has 12 residues. V was cut by 3 bases and J by 15 bases, with 16 bases left in between. CDR3 DNA: TGCGCCAGCAGCTCTAAACAGGGTAGGAGGTTCTTC. Translated, it gives CASSSKQGRRFF.

Notes on this clonotype: An end of the junction does not agree with germline; a read error may underlie this. The chain combines TRBV11-1 with TRBJ2-1; a weak D match, TRBD2 (6 bases). This CDR3 has 16 amino acids. CDR1 and CDR2 (germline): SGHAT, FQDESV (reference sequence). Here the CDR3 DNA reads TGTGCCAGCAGCTCGCTCCCGGACTACTCCAACAATGAGCGGTTCTTC. It codes for CASSSLPDYSNNERFF. The full variable domain, rest sourced from reference TRBV11-1 and TRBJ2-1, is EAEVAQSPRYKITEKSQAVAFWCDPISGHATLYWYRQILGQGPELLVQFQDESVVDDSQLPKDRFSAERLKGVDSTLKIQPAELGDSAMYLCASSSLPDYSNNERFFGPGTRLTVL.

This chain joins TRBV6-2 or TRBV6-3 and TRBJ1-5, with a weak D call TRBD1 (5 bases). This CDR3 is built from 14 residues. V gave up 2 bases and J gave up 6 bases, with 11 bases separating them. CDR1 and CDR2 (germline): MNHEY, SVGEGT. The CDR3 spells CASSYIRAGQPQHF. The CDR3 nucleotides are TGTGCCAGCAGTTACATCAGGGCGGGTCAGCCCCAGCATTTT.

The J gene is TRBJ1-3, the V gene TRBV7-2; possibly TRBD1 for D (5 bases). V gave up 1 base and J gave up 0 bases, with 13 bases separating them. Per the germline V gene, CDR1 is SGHTA and CDR2 is FQGNSA. The CDR3 covers 17 residues. CDR3 residues: CASSLESGYNSGNTIYF. The CDR3 nucleotides read TGTGCCAGCAGCTTAGAGTCAGGGTACAACTCTGGAAACACCATATATTTT.

This chain uses TRBV29-1 with TRBJ1-1; D is uncertain. The CDR3 is made up of 12 amino acids. Germline-derived CDR1 and CDR2 are SQVTM and ANQGSEA. The V and J ends lost 3 bases and 0 bases respectively, with 5 bases between them. DNA of the CDR3: TGCAGCGTTGAGGAGATGAACACTGAAGCTTTCTTT. It translates to CSVEEMNTEAFF.

The CDR3 DNA reads TGTGCCAGCAGTTTTCCTCACGAGGATCTGTCTCGGGGACTTATGTATCAGCCCCAGCATTTT. Translation gives CASSFPHEDLSRGLMYQPQHF. The genes are TRBV28 and TRBJ1-5; D might be TRBD1 (5 bases). Germline CDR1 MDHEN, CDR2 SYDVKM. Trimming removed 3 bases at V and 5 bases at J, with 32 bases between. The CDR3 consists of 21 residues.

The chain couples TRBV7-6 to TRBJ1-1; no reliable D call. The CDR3 totals 12 residues. V was clipped by 1 base and J by 6 bases, with 6 bases between them. The V gene's germline CDR1 is SGHVS and CDR2 FNYEAQ. The CDR3 DNA reads TGTGCCAGCAGCTTAGTATCGTCTGAAGCTTTCTTT. It specifies CASSLVSSEAFF. Full variable domain (missing parts from reference TRBV7-6 and TRBJ1-1): GAGVSQSPRYKVTKRGQDVALRCDPISGHVSLYWYRQALGQGPEFLTYFNYEAQQDKSGLPNDRFSAERPEGSISTLTIQRTEQRDSAMYRCASSLVSSEAFFGQGTRLTVV.

The gene calls are TRBV11-2 and TRBJ2-6; 10 nucleotides align to TRBD1. The V gene end was trimmed by 0 bases and the J gene end by 2 bases; junction bases not matched to a gene: 10. Germline V gives CDR1 SGHAT, CDR2 FQNNGV. This CDR3 has 20 amino acids. Here the CDR3 DNA reads TGTGCCAGCAGCTTAGATTACCGGGACAGGGGTTTCACTGGGGCCAACGTCCTGACTTTC. Translating gives CASSLDYRDRGFTGANVLTF.

The chain couples TRBV29-1 to TRBJ2-5; TRBD2 matches at 11 bases. This CDR3 region has 14 residues. With 2 bases clipped from V and 2 bases from J, the junction kept 1 base outside the gene matches. Germline-derived CDR1 and CDR2 are SQVTM and ANQGSEA. The CDR3 DNA reads as TGCAGCGTTGAATTAGCGGGGGGGCAAGAGACCCAGTACTTC. This sequence encodes CSVELAGGQETQYF.

V and J are TRBV19 and TRBJ2-7; D remains ambiguous. Trimming shortened V by 3 bases and J by 2 bases, and 11 bases separated the two germline ends. CDR3 length: 14 amino acids. Germline loops: CDR1 LNHDA, CDR2 SQIVND (reference sequence). The CDR3: CASSMDGEAYEQYF. Written as DNA, the CDR3 is TGTGCCAGTAGTATGGACGGTGAGGCCTACGAGCAGTACTTC.

The rearrangement links TRBV19 to TRBJ2-1; D assignment may be TRBD1 or TRBD2 (5 bases each). The germline V gene encodes CDR1 LNHDA and CDR2 SQIVND (reference sequence). The CDR3 contains 14 residues. The V gene lost 2 bases and the J gene lost 3 bases, with 8 bases spanning the gap. CDR3 nucleotides: TGTGCCAGTAGTATATGGGACGGCTACAATGAGCAGTTCTTC. This sequence encodes CASSIWDGYNEQFF.

This chain uses TRBV6-1 with TRBJ2-1; TRBD2 matches 8 bases. V lost 6 bases and J lost 3; bases outside the gene matches: 4. The length of the CDR3 is 14 residues. The germline V gene has CDR1 MNHNS and CDR2 SASEGT. This CDR3 reads CASSIAGNYNEQFF. Written as DNA, the CDR3 is TGTGCCAGCAGCATAGCGGGGAACTACAATGAGCAGTTCTTC.

In regard to this clonotype: Lacking the conserved final phenylalanine or tryptophan, this CDR3 likely reflects a read error. The V and J genes are TRBV19 and TRBJ1-1; the D gene is possibly TRBD1 (5 bases). Germline V gene lookup returns CDR1 LNHDA and CDR2 SQIVND (reference sequence). This CDR3 is 14 amino acids long. Trimming removed 3 bases from V and 2 bases from J, with 10 bases in between. The DNA for the CDR3 is TGTGCCAGTAGTATTGGGGGAGGTAACACTGAAGCTTTCCTT. Translation: CASSIGGGNTEAFL.

V and J are TRBV20-1 and TRBJ2-3; 12 nucleotides align to TRBD2. With V trimmed by 4 bases and J by 5 bases, 4 bases remained unmatched. CDR3 length: 14 amino acids. Germline values: CDR1 DFQATT, CDR2 SNEGSKA (reference sequence). The CDR3, as DNA: TGCAGTGCTAAGACTAGCGGGAGTGAAGATACGCAGTATTTT. Protein sequence: CSAKTSGSEDTQYF.

The chain recombines TRBV19 with TRBJ1-1; TRBD1 agrees at 8 bases. The CDR3 runs to 14 residues. The J segment lost 4 bases and the V segment lost 5 bases, leaving 6 bases of the junction unmatched. Germline V gene data show CDR1 as LNHDA and CDR2 as SQIVND (reference sequence). The CDR3 DNA follows: TGTGCCAGTAGTCTCAGGGGGCTGAGCACTGAAGCTTTCTTT. Translating gives CASSLRGLSTEAFF.

This clonotype was recorded a few times. V usage is TRBV7-2 and J usage is TRBJ2-1, with 12 nucleotides matching TRBD2. The ends lost 5 bases at V and 9 bases at J; junction bases unmatched: 8. The CDR3 spans 15 residues. Germline CDR1 reads SGHTA; CDR2 reads FQGNSA. In nucleotides, the CDR3 is TGTGCCAGCAGCCTCACCCCTAGCGGGAGGGCTGAGCAGTTCTTC. Its translation is CASSLTPSGRAEQFF. Filled out from reference TRBV7-2 and TRBJ2-1, the complete variable domain reads GAGVSQSPSNKVTEKGKDVELRCDPISGHTALYWYRQSLGQGLEFLIYFQGNSAPDKSGLPSDRFSAERTGGSVSTLTIQRTQQEDSAVYLCASSLTPSGRAEQFFGPGTRLTVL.

V usage is TRBV6-1 and J usage is TRBJ2-5, with 8 bases fitting TRBD1. The V gene's germline CDR1 is MNHNS and CDR2 SASEGT. The V and J ends lost 6 bases and 2 bases, in that order; junction bases with no gene match: 8. The CDR3 has 15 amino acids. The CDR3 bases are TGTGCCAGCAGGCCCGGACAGGGCAGACAAGAGACCCAGTACTTC. Translation: CASRPGQGRQETQYF.